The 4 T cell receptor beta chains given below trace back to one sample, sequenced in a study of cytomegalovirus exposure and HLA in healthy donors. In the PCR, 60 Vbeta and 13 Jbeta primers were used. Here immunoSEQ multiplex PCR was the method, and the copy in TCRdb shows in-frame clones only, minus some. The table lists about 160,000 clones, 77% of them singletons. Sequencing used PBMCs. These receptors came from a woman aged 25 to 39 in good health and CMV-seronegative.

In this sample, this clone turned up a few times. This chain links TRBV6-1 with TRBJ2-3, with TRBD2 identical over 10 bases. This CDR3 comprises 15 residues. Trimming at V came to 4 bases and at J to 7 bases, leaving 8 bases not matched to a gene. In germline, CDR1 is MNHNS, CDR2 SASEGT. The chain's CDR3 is CASSALAGGLNTQYF. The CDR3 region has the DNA TGTGCCAGCAGTGCCTTAGCGGGGGGCCTAAATACGCAGTATTTT.

The CDR3: CATSRDRGQGFSLTGELFF. The CDR3 coding sequence is TGTGCCACCAGCAGAGATCGGGGACAGGGTTTTTCTCTCACCGGGGAGCTGTTTTTT. V usage is TRBV15 and J usage is TRBJ2-2, with 9 bases aligning to TRBD1. Germline CDR1 is LNHNV and CDR2 is YYDKDF (reference sequence). The CDR3 is 19 residues long. The ends lost 0 bases at V and 4 bases at J; junction bases unmatched: 12. The complete variable domain, with remaining parts taken from reference TRBV15 and TRBJ2-2, reads DAMVIQNPRYQVTQFGKPVTLSCSQTLNHNVMYWYQQKSSQAPKLLFHYYDKDFNNEADTPDNFQSRRPNTSFCFLDIRSPGLGDTAMYLCATSRDRGQGFSLTGELFFGEGSRLTVL.

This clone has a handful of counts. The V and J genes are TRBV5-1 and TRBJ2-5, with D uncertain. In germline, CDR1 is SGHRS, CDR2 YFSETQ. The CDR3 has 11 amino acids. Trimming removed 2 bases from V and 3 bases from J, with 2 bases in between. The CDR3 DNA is TGCGCCAGCAGCTTCGAAGAGACCCAGTACTTC. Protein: CASSFEETQYF.

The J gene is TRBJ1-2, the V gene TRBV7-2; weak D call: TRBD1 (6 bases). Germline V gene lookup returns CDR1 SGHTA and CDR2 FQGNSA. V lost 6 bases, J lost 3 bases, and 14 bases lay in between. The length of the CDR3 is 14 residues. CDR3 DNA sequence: TGTGCCAGCAGATCCAACAGGGAGTACTATGGCTACACCTTC. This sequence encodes CASRSNREYYGYTF.